The rows below give T cell receptor beta chains drawn from one sample of a study of identical twins. Via MiXCR, TCRdb re-called the 5' RACE reads, giving one row per CDR3 protein. The sample shows about 240,000 distinct CDR3 sequences, over 9.5% of them seen only once. The sequenced sample consisted of memory T cells sorted from blood. The receptors were gathered from a man aged 50 or older in good health. Both conserved end residues are part of each CDR3. D genes are given only for firm matches. The listing skips clone size in some rows; elsewhere it reads once, few, many or a size class.

j_call	d_call	clone_size	v_call	cdr3_aa	cdr3_nt
TRBJ2-7	NA	NA	TRBV5-1	CASSLTGSEQYF	TGCGCCAGCAGCTTAACAGGTTCCGAGCAGTACTTC
TRBJ1-1	NA	NA	TRBV12-3/TRBV12-4	CASSPPGTKVTEAFF	TGTGCCAGCAGCCCACCAGGGACAAAGGTAACTGAAGCTTTCTTT
TRBJ2-1	TRBD1	few	TRBV7-6	CASSLVGQNSYNEQFF	TGTGCCAGCAGCTTAGTGGGACAGAACTCCTACAATGAGCAGTTCTTC
TRBJ1-2	NA	few	TRBV7-2	CASSPSPGIYGYTF	TGTGCCAGCAGCCCAAGTCCAGGGATCTATGGCTACACCTTC
TRBJ1-6	TRBD1	many	TRBV12-3/TRBV12-4	CASSKTGGLSPLHF	TGTGCCAGCAGCAAGACAGGGGGCCTCTCACCCCTCCACTTT
TRBJ2-2	NA	few	TRBV11-2	CASSLFGWAEEDTGELFF	TGTGCCAGCAGCTTATTTGGCTGGGCCGAGGAGGACACCGGGGAGCTGTTTTTT
TRBJ1-2	TRBD1	NA	TRBV3-1	CASSQDQYPTGAGYTF	TGTGCCAGCAGCCAAGATCAGTACCCGACAGGGGCTGGCTACACCTTC
TRBJ2-7	NA	few	TRBV20-1	CSAPPHDRTPYEQYF	TGCAGTGCTCCCCCTCACGACAGGACTCCCTACGAGCAGTACTTC
TRBJ2-1	NA	many	TRBV6-2/TRBV6-3	CASSYSMAGAWNEQFF	TGTGCCAGCAGTTACTCGATGGCGGGCGCTTGGAATGAGCAGTTCTTC
TRBJ2-5	TRBD2	many	TRBV30	CAWSVPGRKKTQYF	TGTGCCTGGAGTGTACCCGGGAGGAAAAAGACCCAGTACTTC
TRBJ1-2	TRBD1	NA	TRBV20-1	CSARDPTGQGSYGYTF	TGCAGTGCTAGAGATCCCACGGGACAGGGGTCCTATGGCTACACCTTC
TRBJ2-2	NA	many	TRBV20-1	CSASGTNTGELFF	TGCAGTGCTAGCGGGACTAACACCGGGGAGCTGTTTTTT
TRBJ1-3	TRBD1	few	TRBV28	CASRRTGFSGNTIYF	TGTGCCAGCAGAAGGACAGGGTTTTCTGGAAACACCATATATTTT
TRBJ2-7	TRBD1	many	TRBV29-1	CSVTGDRAKTLDEQYF	TGCAGCGTGACGGGGGACAGGGCAAAAACTCTGGACGAGCAGTACTTC
TRBJ2-7	TRBD2	few	TRBV11-2	CASSFGTSGTSVEQYF	TGTGCCAGCAGCTTCGGGACTAGCGGGACCTCTGTCGAGCAGTACTTC
TRBJ2-5	TRBD2	NA	TRBV5-5	CASSLAGLGQETQYF	TGTGCCAGCAGCTTGGCGGGACTAGGCCAAGAGACCCAGTACTTC
TRBJ2-1	TRBD2	few	TRBV6-2/TRBV6-3	CASRTSGGAYNEQFF	TGTGCCAGCAGGACTAGCGGGGGGGCCTACAATGAGCAGTTCTTC
TRBJ2-5	NA	many	TRBV21-1	CASSPPPGASGGRLKETQYF	TGTGCCAGCAGCCCCCCCCCTGGGGCTAGCGGGGGACGACTGAAAGAGACCCAGTACTTC
TRBJ2-2	NA	NA	TRBV4-1	CASSPSVAVANTGELFF	TGCGCCAGCAGCCCCAGCGTAGCGGTCGCGAACACCGGGGAGCTGTTTTTT
TRBJ2-2	NA	few	TRBV7-2	CASSNPSTGELFF	TGTGCCAGCAGCAACCCTAGCACCGGGGAGCTGTTTTTT
TRBJ2-7	NA	NA	TRBV5-1	CASSTGTAVDSYEQYF	TGCGCCAGCAGCACCGGCACAGCCGTGGATAGCTACGAGCAGTACTTC
TRBJ1-5	NA	NA	TRBV28	CASSFLQGKGSQPQHF	TGTGCCAGCAGTTTTCTCCAGGGGAAAGGTAGTCAGCCCCAGCATTTT
TRBJ2-3	NA	many	TRBV25-1	CASSDSSQRRDTQYF	TGTGCCAGCAGTGATTCCAGTCAGAGGAGGGATACGCAGTATTTT
TRBJ2-6	TRBD1	few	TRBV20-1	CSARDLGQGLTGANVLTF	TGCAGTGCTAGAGATCTGGGACAGGGGCTTACTGGGGCCAACGTCCTGACTTTC
TRBJ2-1	TRBD1	many	TRBV19	CASSGQGRSYNEQFF	TGTGCCAGTAGTGGACAGGGGAGATCCTACAATGAGCAGTTCTTC
TRBJ1-2	TRBD1	few	TRBV5-1	CASSLLTGGIGYTF	TGCGCCAGCAGCCTCTTAACAGGGGGTATTGGCTACACCTTC
TRBJ1-4	TRBD1	NA	TRBV7-9	CASSATGGGFREKLFF	TGTGCCAGCAGCGCGACAGGGGGGGGGTTTCGTGAAAAACTGTTTTTT
TRBJ1-1	NA	few	TRBV19	CASSIEQHNTEAFF	TGTGCCAGTAGTATTGAACAGCATAACACTGAAGCTTTCTTT